The 14 T cell receptor beta chains listed next were all sequenced from one sample in a study of graft-versus-host responses after intestinal transplantation. No cognate antigen is known for these TCRs. Produced via immunoSEQ multiplex PCR; TCRdb's table is partial and in-frame only. The sample has 20,000 to 25,000 clones; around 80% are singletons. The material sequenced was unstimulated CD8+ T cells sorted from spleen or lymph node cells, taken before transplant. These receptors were obtained from a human donor who was the organ donor for an intestinal transplant.

V gene TRBV2 combines with J gene TRBJ1-5; 8 nucleotides align to TRBD1. CDR1 and CDR2 from the germline V gene are SNHLY and FYNNEI. CDR3 length equals 15 residues. With 5 bases clipped from V and 5 bases from J, the junction kept 8 bases outside the gene matches. The CDR3 here is CASSPGQGSHQPQHF. The CDR3 region has the DNA TGTGCCAGCAGTCCTGGACAGGGATCTCATCAGCCCCAGCATTTT.

The chain uses TRBV5-4 and TRBJ2-7; D is undetermined. The V end lost 3 bases, the J end lost 0 bases, and 7 bases lay between the germline ends. Germline V gives CDR1 SGHNT, CDR2 YYREEE (reference sequence). The CDR3 contains 13 residues. CDR3 region: CASSSWTSYEQYF. CDR3 DNA: TGTGCCAGCAGCTCGTGGACCTCCTACGAGCAGTACTTC.

The J gene is TRBJ1-2, the V gene TRBV6-5; tentative D call: TRBD1 (5 bases). Trimming pared 0 bases from V and 7 bases from J, leaving 18 bases between. The CDR3 extends over 16 amino acids. Per germline, CDR1 MNHEY and CDR2 SVGAGI. The CDR3 bases are TGTGCCAGCAGTTACTCGAAGGATGAAGGGGATTCTGGCTACACCTTC. It translates to CASSYSKDEGDSGYTF.

This clone was seen once. The chain joins TRBV5-1 to TRBJ2-1; D remains ambiguous. Looked up from germline, CDR1 is SGHRS and CDR2 is YFSETQ. This CDR3 region has 13 residues. Between the trimmed V and J ends, which lost 2 bases and 2 bases, there was a span of 5 bases. In nucleotides, the CDR3 is TGCGCCAGCAGCTTTGCGGCCTACAATGAGCAGTTCTTC. Protein: CASSFAAYNEQFF.

The chain links TRBV27 to TRBJ2-7; TRBD1 matches 7 bases. The V and J ends lost 3 bases and 3 bases, in that order; junction bases with no gene match: 2. Germline loops: CDR1 MNHEY, CDR2 SMNVEV (reference sequence). This CDR3 spans 13 amino acids. The CDR3 DNA reads as TGTGCCAGCAGTTTTGGGACAGACTACGAGCAGTACTTC. The encoded protein is CASSFGTDYEQYF.

The rearrangement links TRBV10-3 to TRBJ2-1, with D perhaps TRBD1 (6 bases). This CDR3 is 11 amino acids long. Looked up from germline, CDR1 is ENHRY and CDR2 is SYGVKD. The V end was cut by 4 bases, the J end by 9 bases, with 7 bases between. CDR3 nucleotides: TGTGCCATCAGTGGGGGGCCTGAGCAGTTCTTC. Translation: CAISGGPEQFF.

V gene TRBV15 combines with J gene TRBJ2-1; possibly TRBD1 for D (6 bases). There are 13 residues in the CDR3. The V end lost 4 bases, the J end lost 9 bases, and 13 bases lay between the germline ends. CDR1 and CDR2 (germline): LNHNV, YYDKDF (reference sequence). CDR3 in amino acids: CATSTRGLGEQFF. CDR3 sequence (DNA): TGTGCCACCAGCACCAGGGGTCTCGGTGAGCAGTTCTTC.

The chain recombines TRBV5-6 with TRBJ2-5; no firm D call. The CDR3 has 11 residues. V lost 2 bases to trimming and J lost 5 bases, with 4 bases between them. Germline V gene lookup returns CDR1 SGHDT and CDR2 YYEEEE. The CDR3 spells CASSFGETQYF. CDR3 DNA: TGTGCCAGCAGCTTCGGCGAGACCCAGTACTTC. Filled out from reference TRBV5-6 and TRBJ2-5, the complete variable domain reads DAGVTQSPTHLIKTRGQQVTLRCSPKSGHDTVSWYQQALGQGPQFIFQYYEEEERQRGNFPDRFSGHQFPNYSSELNVNALLLGDSALYLCASSFGETQYFGPGTRLLVL.

The chain couples TRBV5-6 to TRBJ2-7; a possible D gene is TRBD2 (6 bases). The germline CDR1 and CDR2 sequences are SGHDT and YYEEEE. V was trimmed by 0 bases and J by 0 bases, leaving 10 bases between them. The length of the CDR3 is 15 residues. CDR3 nucleotide sequence: TGTGCCAGCAGCTTGGGGGTGACTAGCTCCTACGAGCAGTACTTC. This codes for CASSLGVTSSYEQYF.

The table lists this clone with a count of one. The chain employs TRBV6-1 and TRBJ2-2; D is unresolved. The CDR3 length is 17 residues. Trimming cost V 2 bases and J 5 bases, with 18 bases left between them. Germline V gene lookup returns CDR1 MNHNS and CDR2 SASEGT. The CDR3 protein is CASSELGQPSGTGELFF. The CDR3 DNA reads as TGTGCCAGCAGTGAACTAGGGCAGCCCTCTGGGACCGGGGAGCTGTTTTTT.

This chain links TRBV5-4 with TRBJ1-2, with D uncertain. This CDR3 spans 13 amino acids. V was clipped by 0 bases and J by 5 bases, with 8 bases between them. The germline gives CDR1 SGHNT, CDR2 YYREEE (reference sequence). For the CDR3, the DNA is TGTGCCAGCAGCTTGGTATCTGGATATGGCTACACCTTC. Protein product: CASSLVSGYGYTF.

This chain links TRBV13 with TRBJ2-4; 9 bases agree with TRBD1. The CDR3 loop spans 16 amino acids. Germline V CDR1 and CDR2: PRHDT, FYEKMQ (reference sequence). V lost 4 bases and J lost 9; bases outside the gene matches: 13. This chain's CDR3 is CASSYNAGTGRGIQYF. CDR3 nucleotides: TGTGCCAGCAGCTACAACGCCGGGACAGGGAGAGGCATTCAGTACTTC.

The chain combines TRBV6-5 with TRBJ1-2, with D perhaps TRBD1 (5 bases). Germline V gives CDR1 MNHEY, CDR2 SVGAGI. The CDR3 covers 14 residues. The ends were cut back, 5 bases at V and 4 bases at J, with 14 bases in the middle. CDR3 DNA: TGTGCCAGCAGTGATTACATCGACAGCTATGGCTACACCTTC. This codes for CASSDYIDSYGYTF.

This clone was seen a handful of times. The CDR3 bases are TGCGCCAGCAGCCAAGAAAAGGCCGAAATATACGAGCAGTACTTC. This encodes CASSQEKAEIYEQYF. The chain is built from TRBV4-1 and TRBJ2-7, with no clear D. This CDR3 region has 15 residues. CDR1 and CDR2 (germline): MGHRA, YSYEKL. V gave up 0 bases and J gave up 4 bases, with 13 bases separating them.